A selection of T cell receptor beta chains follows, all from one sample in a study of high-grade serous ovarian cancer treatment subgroups. Profiling relied on immunoSEQ multiplex PCR, and the TCRdb table lists in-frame clones only, not all of them. The sample consists of around 9,500 clones, about nine tenths of them appearing once. The sample was tumor tissue. These receptors came from a human donor with high-grade serous ovarian cancer. CDR3s include the opening cysteine and the closing phenylalanine or tryptophan. A D gene is named only where the DNA matches it firmly. Where a row states a size, it is once, few, many or the class of an expanded clone; other rows omit it.

clone_size,d_call,j_call,v_call,cdr3_aa,cdr3_nt
-,-,TRBJ1-4,TRBV19,CASSAMRPGGAEKLFF,TGTGCCAGTAGCGCCATGCGTCCTGGCGGGGCTGAAAAACTGTTTTTT
few,-,TRBJ2-7,TRBV7-9,CASSPSLEQYF,TGTGCCAGCAGCCCCTCTCTCGAGCAGTACTTC
-,TRBD2,TRBJ2-1,TRBV19,CASSTPATSVFPSSYNEQFF,TGTGCCAGTAGTACCCCGGCAACTAGCGTCTTCCCGAGCTCCTACAATGAGCAGTTCTTC
-,-,TRBJ1-2,TRBV6-1,CASSEGTKDGYTF,TGTGCCAGCAGTGAAGGGACCAAAGATGGCTACACCTTC
-,-,TRBJ2-7,TRBV6-1,CASSEGPSSYEQYF,TGTGCCAGCAGTGAAGGGCCTTCCTCCTACGAGCAGTACTTC
-,-,TRBJ2-2,TRBV30,CAWVGTTGELFF,TGTGCCTGGGTTGGGACAACCGGGGAGCTGTTTTTT
-,-,TRBJ2-7,TRBV7-6,CASSLNRGLAAYEQYF,TGTGCCAGCAGCTTAAACCGGGGACTTGCAGCCTACGAGCAGTACTTC
once,-,TRBJ1-2,TRBV7-8,CASSLVGGNNYGYTF,TGTGCCAGCAGCTTAGTAGGAGGGAATAACTATGGCTACACCTTC
-,TRBD2,TRBJ2-2,TRBV5-4,CASSSELAVANTGELFF,TGTGCCAGCAGCTCAGAGCTAGCGGTCGCGAACACCGGGGAGCTGTTTTTT
-,TRBD2,TRBJ2-7,TRBV6-6,CASRPTSGTYEQYF,TGTGCCAGCAGACCGACTAGCGGAACCTACGAGCAGTACTTC
-,TRBD2,TRBJ2-7,TRBV7-2,CASSLTSGSFEQYF,TGTGCCAGCAGCTTAACTAGCGGGAGTTTCGAGCAGTACTTC
-,-,TRBJ2-2,TRBV5-1,CASSWGETTGELFF,TGCGCCAGCAGCTGGGGGGAAACGACCGGGGAGCTGTTTTTT
-,-,TRBJ2-1,TRBV7-9,CASFIGEAQDEQFF,TGTGCCAGCTTTATTGGGGAGGCCCAAGATGAGCAGTTCTTC
-,TRBD1,TRBJ2-1,TRBV4-2,CASSEQGRNEQFF,TGTGCCAGCAGCGAACAGGGGCGAAATGAGCAGTTCTTC
-,-,TRBJ2-5,TRBV9,CASSALGWAFGETQYF,TGTGCCAGCAGCGCACTCGGATGGGCTTTTGGAGAGACCCAGTACTTC
-,-,TRBJ2-7,TRBV6-5,CASSAWGEGGEQYF,TGTGCCAGCAGTGCATGGGGGGAGGGGGGCGAGCAGTACTTC
-,TRBD2,TRBJ2-7,TRBV30,CAWSASGGDRGQYF,TGTGCCTGGAGTGCTAGCGGGGGGGACCGGGGGCAGTACTTC
-,TRBD2,TRBJ2-3,TRBV6-1,CASSELRLAGVRTDTQYF,TGTGCCAGCAGTGAATTAAGGCTAGCGGGAGTTCGCACAGATACGCAGTATTTT
-,-,TRBJ1-1,TRBV15,CATSRDLDSEAFF,TGTGCCACCAGCAGAGATCTCGACAGCGAAGCTTTCTTT
once,TRBD2,TRBJ2-7,TRBV10-3,CAISAGGIYEQYF,TGTGCCATCAGTGCGGGGGGGATCTACGAGCAGTACTTC
-,TRBD2,TRBJ2-7,TRBV6-1,CASRKGLVLEQYF,TGTGCCAGCAGAAAAGGACTAGTTCTCGAGCAGTACTTC
once,-,TRBJ2-7,TRBV28,CASSRTTYEQYF,TGTGCCAGCAGTCGGACTACCTACGAGCAGTACTTC
-,-,TRBJ1-5,TRBV18,CASSLGVNQPQHF,TGTGCCAGCTCCCTGGGGGTAAATCAGCCCCAGCATTTT
-,-,TRBJ2-5,TRBV7-2,CASSLAGYSYQETQYF,TGTGCCAGCAGCTTAGCGGGGTACTCGTACCAAGAGACCCAGTACTTC
-,TRBD2,TRBJ2-3,TRBV28,CASSLGSGRTDTQYF,TGTGCCAGCAGTTTGGGTAGCGGGAGGACAGATACGCAGTATTTT
-,TRBD2,TRBJ2-1,TRBV29-1,CSVELWEGSYNEQFF,TGCAGCGTTGAACTGTGGGAGGGGTCCTACAATGAGCAGTTCTTC
-,-,TRBJ2-7,TRBV5-1,CASSSRDGLSYEQYF,TGCGCCAGCAGCTCCCGGGACGGACTTTCCTACGAGCAGTACTTC
-,-,TRBJ2-7,TRBV2,CASSSGADEQYF,TGTGCCAGCAGCTCGGGGGCTGACGAGCAGTACTTC
-,-,TRBJ2-7,TRBV7-9,CASSPQVGAVYEQYF,TGTGCCAGCAGCCCGCAGGTAGGGGCTGTATACGAGCAGTACTTC
-,-,TRBJ1-4,TRBV28,CATRGVNEKLFF,TGTGCCACCCGGGGGGTTAATGAAAAACTGTTTTTT
few,-,TRBJ1-2,TRBV30,CAWSVHEGRSGYTF,TGTGCCTGGAGTGTACATGAGGGTCGGTCTGGCTACACCTTC
-,TRBD2,TRBJ2-5,TRBV7-2,CASSKRREAETQYF,TGTGCCAGCAGCAAGAGACGGGAGGCAGAGACCCAGTACTTC
-,-,TRBJ2-7,TRBV10-1,CASRGPAHRSYEQYF,TGCGCCAGCAGGGGACCCGCTCATAGGTCCTACGAGCAGTACTTC
-,TRBD2,TRBJ2-5,TRBV5-6,CASSWGLAGTVRETQYF,TGTGCCAGCAGCTGGGGACTAGCGGGGACGGTTCGAGAGACCCAGTACTTC
-,TRBD1,TRBJ1-2,TRBV7-2,CASSLQGVNGYTF,TGTGCCAGCAGCTTACAGGGGGTGAATGGCTACACCTTC
-,-,TRBJ2-7,TRBV7-6,CASSIQGGYEQYF,TGTGCCAGCAGCATACAAGGGGGGTACGAGCAGTACTTC
-,-,TRBJ1-4,TRBV30,CAWTPLAGAIGKLFF,TGTGCCTGGACCCCTCTGGCAGGGGCGATAGGAAAACTGTTTTTT
-,TRBD2,TRBJ2-2,TRBV5-4,CASSLDSGRKNTGELFF,TGTGCCAGCAGCTTGGATAGCGGGAGGAAAAACACCGGGGAGCTGTTTTTT
-,-,TRBJ2-2,TRBV19,CASSIDKIGELFF,TGTGCCAGTAGTATAGATAAAATCGGGGAGCTGTTTTTT
-,TRBD1,TRBJ1-6,TRBV6-5,CASSYMVGTDNSPLHF,TGTGCCAGCAGTTACATGGTCGGGACAGATAATTCACCCCTCCACTTT
-,TRBD1,TRBJ2-5,TRBV5-1,CASNPGTAYQETQYF,TGCGCCAGCAACCCAGGGACAGCGTACCAAGAGACCCAGTACTTC
-,-,TRBJ1-2,TRBV5-1,CASSRRAAEGGYTF,TGCGCCAGCAGCCGGAGGGCAGCCGAGGGTGGCTACACCTTC
-,-,TRBJ2-3,TRBV6-5,CASRDVVGDTQYF,TGTGCCAGCAGGGACGTAGTGGGGGATACGCAGTATTTT
-,-,TRBJ2-5,TRBV7-9,CASSQDTVGETQYF,TGTGCCAGCAGCCAAGACACTGTCGGGGAGACCCAGTACTTC
few,-,TRBJ2-6,TRBV5-1,CASSLAVGPMSGANVLTF,TGCGCCAGCAGCTTGGCGGTGGGCCCTATGTCTGGGGCCAACGTCCTGACTTTC
-,-,TRBJ1-1,TRBV11-2,CASSLDGWAARTEAFF,TGTGCCAGCAGCTTAGATGGGTGGGCAGCACGAACTGAAGCTTTCTTT
-,TRBD2,TRBJ2-3,TRBV27,CASKSSGGDTQYF,TGTGCCAGCAAGTCTAGCGGGGGAGATACGCAGTATTTT
-,-,TRBJ1-3,TRBV7-9,CASSDSGVGSGNTIYF,TGTGCCAGCAGCGACTCAGGTGTAGGTTCTGGAAACACCATATATTTT
-,-,TRBJ1-3,TRBV27,CASSRQARSGNTIYF,TGTGCCAGCAGCAGACAGGCCCGCTCTGGAAACACCATATATTTT
-,-,TRBJ1-6,TRBV11-2,CASSLILINSPLHF,TGTGCCAGCAGCCTGATTCTTATTAATTCACCCCTCCACTTT
once,-,TRBJ1-4,TRBV7-9,CASSPGTANEKLFF,TGTGCCAGCAGCCCCGGGACCGCGAATGAAAAACTGTTTTTT
once,TRBD1,TRBJ2-5,TRBV7-7,CAIGPGQGQETQYF,TGTGCTATTGGGCCGGGACAGGGGCAAGAGACCCAGTACTTC
-,TRBD1,TRBJ2-3,TRBV4-3,CASSLETGSGSDTQYF,TGCGCCAGCAGCCTGGAGACAGGGTCGGGATCAGATACGCAGTATTTT